Sequencing of this T cell receptor (beta chain) was carried out in a study of T-cell reconstitution after alpha-beta-depleted transplantation in children (dated by TCRdb to between 2015 and 2016). Context from the whole study: Using TCR repertoire profiling, the study quantitatively followed how T-cell immune reconstitution unfolded in children after TCRalphabeta/CD19-depleted allogeneic hematopoietic cell transplantation.

This clonotype was seen only a few times. Which antigen it targets is not known. Base-call qualities are not available, and no considerably larger clone is one nucleotide away. CDR1 and CDR2 were assigned from the germline V gene as SGHRS and YFSETQ. There are 18 amino acids in the CDR3, from cysteine to phenylalanine inclusive. The read is trimmed to its CDR3 DNA, 54 bases read in frame from base 1. The junction carries 25 bases between V and J, which are trimmed by 4 bases and 6 bases respectively. The library was built by means of PCR. Sequencing was carried out with an Illumina HiSeq 2500. To normalize quantification of the TCRbeta repertoire, the TCR libraries were built with molecular barcoding that relied on unique molecular identifiers. TCRdb trimmed the raw reads at Q25, called clones with MiXCR and kept productive beta chains. Identical CDR3 protein sequences are pooled into one entry, listed with their most common genes and DNA. The sample records over 200,000 distinct CDR3 sequences, roughly a tenth of which are singletons. About 30% of the sample rests with the top ten.

Overall study results and their limits: The apparently early recovery of alphabetaT-cell counts about two months after transplant reportedly depended on only several hundred rapidly expanded clones that came from non-depleted graft cells. In some patients, high TCRbeta diversity at day 60 was attributed to recipient T cells and intrathymic progenitors that had survived conditioning. The frequencies of hyperexpanded clones fell over the following months, and after one year, T-cell counts and TCRbeta diversity were mostly attributed to newly produced T cells.

According to the study, the label for this sample's treatment or condition signals: allogeneic hematopoietic cell transplantation with graft depleted of TCRalphabeta T cells and CD19 B cells. The transplant recipients were children given TCRalphabeta/CD19-depleted allogeneic hematopoietic cell grafts. This sample comprised PBMCs, obtained before TCRalphabeta/CD19-depleted stem cell transplant. The chain is encoded by TRBV5-1 joined to TRBJ2-2; TRBD2 might be the D gene, on 7 matching bases. This TCR was recovered from a child younger than two with acute myeloid leukemia, due to receive a stem cell transplant. DNA sequence: TGCGCCAGCAGCCTACAGGGTCCGACGCGGGAGATCGCCGGGGAGCTGTTTTTT. It translates to CASSLQGPTREIAGELFF.